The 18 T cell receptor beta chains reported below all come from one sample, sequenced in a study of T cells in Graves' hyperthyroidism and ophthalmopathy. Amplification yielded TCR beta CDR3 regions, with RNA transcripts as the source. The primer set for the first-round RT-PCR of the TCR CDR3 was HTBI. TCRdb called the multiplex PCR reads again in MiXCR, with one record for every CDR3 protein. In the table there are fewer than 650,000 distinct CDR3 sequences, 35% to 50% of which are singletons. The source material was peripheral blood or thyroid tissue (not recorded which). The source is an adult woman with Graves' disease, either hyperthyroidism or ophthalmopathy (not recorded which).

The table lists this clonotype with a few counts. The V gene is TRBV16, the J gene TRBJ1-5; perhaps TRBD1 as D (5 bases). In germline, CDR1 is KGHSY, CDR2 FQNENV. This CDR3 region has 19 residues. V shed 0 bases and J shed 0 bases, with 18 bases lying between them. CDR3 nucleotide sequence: TGTGCCAGCAGCCAATCGGGACCCAGGCGGGTCTATAGCAATCAGCCCCAGCATTTT. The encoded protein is CASSQSGPRRVYSNQPQHF.

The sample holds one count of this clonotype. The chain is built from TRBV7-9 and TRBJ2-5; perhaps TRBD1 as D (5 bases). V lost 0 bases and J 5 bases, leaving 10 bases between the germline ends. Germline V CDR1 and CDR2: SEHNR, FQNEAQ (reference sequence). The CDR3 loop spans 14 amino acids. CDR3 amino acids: CASSLASRAETQYF. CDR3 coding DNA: TGTGCCAGCAGCTTAGCGTCCAGGGCGGAGACCCAGTACTTC.

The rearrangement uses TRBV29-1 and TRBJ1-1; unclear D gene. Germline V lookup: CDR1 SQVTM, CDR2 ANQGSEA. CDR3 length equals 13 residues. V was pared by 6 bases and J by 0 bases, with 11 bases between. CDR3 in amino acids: CSVYKRLNTEAFF. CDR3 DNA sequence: TGCAGCGTATATAAGCGGCTGAACACTGAAGCTTTCTTT.

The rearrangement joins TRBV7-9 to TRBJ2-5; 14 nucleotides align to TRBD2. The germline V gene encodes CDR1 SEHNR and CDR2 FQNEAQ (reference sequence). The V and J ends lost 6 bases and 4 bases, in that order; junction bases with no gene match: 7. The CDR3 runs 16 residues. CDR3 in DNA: TGTGCCAGCAGATTTGGACTAGCGGGAGGTTCAGAGACCCAGTACTTC. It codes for CASRFGLAGGSETQYF.

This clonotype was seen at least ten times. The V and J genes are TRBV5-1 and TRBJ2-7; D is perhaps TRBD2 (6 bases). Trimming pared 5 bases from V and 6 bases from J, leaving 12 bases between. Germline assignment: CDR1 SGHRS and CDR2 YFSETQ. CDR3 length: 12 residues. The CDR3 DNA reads TGCGCCAGCAGGAAGGAGGGAGTCGAGCAGTACTTC. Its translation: CASRKEGVEQYF.

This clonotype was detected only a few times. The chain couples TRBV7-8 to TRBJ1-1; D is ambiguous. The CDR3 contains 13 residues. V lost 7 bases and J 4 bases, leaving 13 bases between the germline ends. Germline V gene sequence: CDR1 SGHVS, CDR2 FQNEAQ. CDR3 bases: TGTGCCAGCATAGGGATGATGGGCACTGAAGCTTTCTTT. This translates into CASIGMMGTEAFF.

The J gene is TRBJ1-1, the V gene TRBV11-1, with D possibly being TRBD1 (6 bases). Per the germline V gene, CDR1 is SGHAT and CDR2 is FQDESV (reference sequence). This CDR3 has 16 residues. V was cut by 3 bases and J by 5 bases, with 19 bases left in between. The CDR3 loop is CASSFSAGGDRTEAFF. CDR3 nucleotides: TGTGCCAGCAGCTTTTCCGCCGGGGGAGACAGGACTGAAGCTTTCTTT.

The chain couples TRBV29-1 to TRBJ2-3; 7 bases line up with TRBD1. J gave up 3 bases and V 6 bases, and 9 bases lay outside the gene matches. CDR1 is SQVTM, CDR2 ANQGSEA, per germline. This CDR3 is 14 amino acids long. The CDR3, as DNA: TGCAGCGTGGCTCCGGGACAGCCTACAGATACGCAGTATTTT. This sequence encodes CSVAPGQPTDTQYF.

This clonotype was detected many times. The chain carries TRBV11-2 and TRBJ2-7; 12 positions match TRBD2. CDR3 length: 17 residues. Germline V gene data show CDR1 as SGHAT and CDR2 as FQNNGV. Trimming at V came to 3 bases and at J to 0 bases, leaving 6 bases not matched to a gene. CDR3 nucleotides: TGTGCCAGCAGCTTCGGGACTAGCGGGTCCATCTCCTACGAGCAGTACTTC. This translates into CASSFGTSGSISYEQYF.

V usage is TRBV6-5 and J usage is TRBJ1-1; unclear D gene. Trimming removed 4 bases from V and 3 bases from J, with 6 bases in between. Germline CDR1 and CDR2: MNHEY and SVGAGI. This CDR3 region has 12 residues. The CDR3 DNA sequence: TGTGCCAGCAGTTTTGAAGACACTGAAGCTTTCTTT. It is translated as CASSFEDTEAFF.

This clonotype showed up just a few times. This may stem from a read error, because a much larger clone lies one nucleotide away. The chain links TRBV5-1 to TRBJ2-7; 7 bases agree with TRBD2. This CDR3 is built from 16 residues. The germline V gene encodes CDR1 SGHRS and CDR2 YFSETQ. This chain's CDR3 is CASSLVASGLPYGQYF. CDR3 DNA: TGCGCCAGCAGCTTGGTGGCTAGCGGCCTCCCCTACGGGCAGTACTTC.

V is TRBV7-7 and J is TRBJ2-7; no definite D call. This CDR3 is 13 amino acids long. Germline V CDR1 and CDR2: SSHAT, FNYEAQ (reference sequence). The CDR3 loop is CARVHGQLSEQYF. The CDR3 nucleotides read TGTGCTAGAGTTCATGGCCAATTATCGGAGCAGTACTTC.

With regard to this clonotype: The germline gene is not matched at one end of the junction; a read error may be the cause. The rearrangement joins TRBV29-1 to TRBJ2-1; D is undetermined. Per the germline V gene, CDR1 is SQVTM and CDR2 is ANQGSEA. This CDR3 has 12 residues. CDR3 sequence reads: CSVGSSYSEQFF. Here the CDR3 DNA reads TGCAGCGTTGGAAGCTCCTACAGTGAGCAGTTCTTC.

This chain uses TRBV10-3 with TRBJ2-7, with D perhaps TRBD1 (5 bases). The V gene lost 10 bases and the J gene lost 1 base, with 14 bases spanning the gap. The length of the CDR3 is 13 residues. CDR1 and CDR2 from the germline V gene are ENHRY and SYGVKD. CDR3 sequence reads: CATFGAGSYEQYF. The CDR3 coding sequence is TGTGCCACCTTCGGAGCAGGGTCCTACGAGCAGTACTTC.

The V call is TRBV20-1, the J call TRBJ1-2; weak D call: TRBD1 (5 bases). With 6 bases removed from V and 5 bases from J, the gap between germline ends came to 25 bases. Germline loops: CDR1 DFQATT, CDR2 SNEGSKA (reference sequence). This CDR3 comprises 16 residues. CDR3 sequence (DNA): TGCAGTGCCCACGAGAGCGGGGCGTACGGTTCGTATGGCTACACCTTC. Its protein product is CSAHESGAYGSYGYTF.

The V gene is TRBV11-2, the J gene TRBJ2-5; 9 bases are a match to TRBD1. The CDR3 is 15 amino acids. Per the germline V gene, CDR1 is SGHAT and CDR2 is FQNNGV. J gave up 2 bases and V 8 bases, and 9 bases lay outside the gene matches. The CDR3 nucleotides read TGTGCCAGCCGGCAGGGACAGGGCCTTCAAGAGACCCAGTACTTC. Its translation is CASRQGQGLQETQYF.

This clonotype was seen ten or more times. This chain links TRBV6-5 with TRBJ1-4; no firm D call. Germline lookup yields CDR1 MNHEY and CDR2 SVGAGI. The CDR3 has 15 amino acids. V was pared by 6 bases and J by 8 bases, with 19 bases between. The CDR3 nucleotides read TGTGCCAGCAGGCCGACCGGGAGGCTTGACGAAAAACTGTTTTTT. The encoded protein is CASRPTGRLDEKLFF.

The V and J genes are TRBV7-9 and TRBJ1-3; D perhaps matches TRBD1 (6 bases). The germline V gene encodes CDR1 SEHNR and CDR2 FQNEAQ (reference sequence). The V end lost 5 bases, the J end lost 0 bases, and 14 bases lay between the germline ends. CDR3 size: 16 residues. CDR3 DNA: TGTGCCAGCAGCCGTATGACAGGTTTCTCTGGAAACACCATATATTTT. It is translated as CASSRMTGFSGNTIYF.